Listed below are T cell receptor beta chains from one sample, sequenced in a study of cytomegalovirus exposure and HLA in healthy donors. Clones were sequenced by immunoSEQ multiplex PCR, and TCRdb holds only the in-frame ones, with some missing. Of over 150,000 clones listed, 75% to 80% are singletons. The sequencing sample was made of PBMCs. Receptors were obtained from a woman in her forties in good health and CMV-seropositive. CDR3s leave out the opening cysteine and the closing phenylalanine or tryptophan. The order of the fields is clone size, J gene, V gene, CDR3 protein. The listing skips clone size in some rows; elsewhere it reads once, few, many or a size class.

size: -; J: TRBJ1-1; V: TRBV28; CDR3: ASSYPGQGSTRFRDEAF
size: -; J: TRBJ2-1; V: TRBV11-3; CDR3: ASSPGSSSYNEQF
size: -; J: TRBJ1-2; V: TRBV30; CDR3: AWAPGHSSGYT
size: few; J: TRBJ2-3; V: TRBV14; CDR3: ASSQLAVSTDTQY
size: once; J: TRBJ1-5; V: TRBV6-5; CDR3: ASSSGQGNQPQH
size: -; J: TRBJ2-7; V: TRBV30; CDR3: AWSVPQGADEQY
size: -; J: TRBJ1-5; V: TRBV4-3; CDR3: ASSQDRFSNQPQH
size: few; J: TRBJ1-1; V: TRBV9; CDR3: ASTTGMNTEAF
size: -; J: TRBJ2-1; V: TRBV7-9; CDR3: ASSLADRDLF
size: -; J: TRBJ1-1; V: TRBV13; CDR3: ASSLAPGQYDTEAF
size: -; J: TRBJ2-5; V: TRBV5-4; CDR3: ASSPDRTQETQY